Listed below are T cell receptor beta chains from one sample, sequenced in a study of control samples from healthy donors and cancer patients. The repertoire was sequenced with immunoSEQ multiplex PCR; TCRdb's copy has only in-frame clones and lacks some. The sample carries roughly 98,000 clones, roughly 93% recorded once. The sequenced sample was blood. These receptors were collected from a young man in good health. CDR3s include the opening cysteine and the closing phenylalanine or tryptophan. The D gene is left open where the match is weak. Only part of the rows carry a size: once, few, many, or a class if the clone is expanded.

V gene: TRBV11-2
J gene: TRBJ1-1
D gene: NA
clone size: NA
CDR3 protein: CASSLGGLVSVTEAFF

V gene: TRBV7-9
J gene: TRBJ2-7
D gene: NA
clone size: NA
CDR3 protein: CASRPASGVTYYEQYF

V gene: TRBV30
J gene: TRBJ1-2
D gene: NA
clone size: NA
CDR3 protein: CAWSAGPGYGYTF

V gene: TRBV7-9
J gene: TRBJ2-4
D gene: NA
clone size: NA
CDR3 protein: CASSFSTALAKNIQYF

V gene: TRBV2
J gene: TRBJ1-4
D gene: NA
clone size: NA
CDR3 protein: CASSGRDYEKLFF

V gene: TRBV5-1
J gene: TRBJ2-1
D gene: TRBD1
clone size: NA
CDR3 protein: CASSVPTGGLEDEQFF

V gene: TRBV3-1/TRBV3-2
J gene: TRBJ1-1
D gene: TRBD1
clone size: NA
CDR3 protein: CASRRTGGTEAFF

V gene: TRBV11-3
J gene: TRBJ2-1
D gene: TRBD2
clone size: NA
CDR3 protein: CASRLPGLAGGPLYNEQFF

V gene: TRBV14
J gene: TRBJ2-7
D gene: TRBD2
clone size: NA
CDR3 protein: CASSPRAGDPYEQYF

V gene: TRBV27
J gene: TRBJ2-7
D gene: NA
clone size: NA
CDR3 protein: CASSLQGSYEQYF

V gene: TRBV5-6
J gene: TRBJ2-7
D gene: TRBD1
clone size: NA
CDR3 protein: CASSLGPGTGVPYEQYF

V gene: TRBV25-1
J gene: TRBJ1-6
D gene: NA
clone size: NA
CDR3 protein: CASSDGGNNSPLHF

V gene: TRBV30
J gene: TRBJ1-2
D gene: NA
clone size: NA
CDR3 protein: CAWSVAGNYGYTF

V gene: TRBV7-9
J gene: TRBJ1-4
D gene: NA
clone size: once
CDR3 protein: CASSMTEGDEKLFF

V gene: TRBV7-9
J gene: TRBJ2-6
D gene: NA
clone size: NA
CDR3 protein: CATPYRLGANVLTF

V gene: TRBV19
J gene: TRBJ1-5
D gene: NA
clone size: once
CDR3 protein: CASSISALGGQPQHF

V gene: TRBV6-5
J gene: TRBJ2-1
D gene: TRBD2
clone size: NA
CDR3 protein: CASQAAGEYNEQFF

V gene: TRBV6-5
J gene: TRBJ1-1
D gene: NA
clone size: NA
CDR3 protein: CAIGPQMGTEAFF

V gene: TRBV12-3/TRBV12-4
J gene: TRBJ2-5
D gene: NA
clone size: NA
CDR3 protein: CASSLTGLETQYF

V gene: TRBV2
J gene: TRBJ2-1
D gene: NA
clone size: NA
CDR3 protein: CASSEYSSSYNEQFF

V gene: TRBV6-1
J gene: TRBJ2-2
D gene: NA
clone size: NA
CDR3 protein: CASSELWGRTGELFF

V gene: TRBV3-1/TRBV3-2
J gene: TRBJ1-6
D gene: NA
clone size: NA
CDR3 protein: CASSPRQQYNSPLHF

V gene: TRBV4-1
J gene: TRBJ1-2
D gene: NA
clone size: once
CDR3 protein: CASSQDPLGLFIVARHGYTF

V gene: TRBV14
J gene: TRBJ2-5
D gene: NA
clone size: NA
CDR3 protein: CASRQGQRETQYF

V gene: TRBV6-1
J gene: TRBJ2-1
D gene: TRBD2
clone size: NA
CDR3 protein: CASSELLAGSMGTYNEQFF

V gene: TRBV6-2/TRBV6-3
J gene: TRBJ2-2
D gene: TRBD1
clone size: NA
CDR3 protein: CASSLTGPNTGELFF

V gene: TRBV18
J gene: TRBJ2-2
D gene: NA
clone size: NA
CDR3 protein: CASSPPSVSIGGDGDTGELFF

V gene: TRBV19
J gene: TRBJ1-2
D gene: NA
clone size: NA
CDR3 protein: CASSGHGYTF

V gene: TRBV4-1
J gene: TRBJ2-7
D gene: TRBD2
clone size: few
CDR3 protein: CASRRLAGASYEQYF

V gene: TRBV2
J gene: TRBJ1-1
D gene: NA
clone size: NA
CDR3 protein: CASSDEGGTEAFF

V gene: TRBV13
J gene: TRBJ2-2
D gene: TRBD2
clone size: NA
CDR3 protein: CASSSPERGVNTGELFF

V gene: TRBV13
J gene: TRBJ1-3
D gene: TRBD1
clone size: NA
CDR3 protein: CASSLDRVANTIYF

V gene: TRBV15
J gene: TRBJ2-7
D gene: TRBD2
clone size: NA
CDR3 protein: CATSRDLAGGHIPTRYEQYF

V gene: TRBV5-1
J gene: TRBJ1-4
D gene: TRBD1
clone size: NA
CDR3 protein: CASSLTGYEKLFF

V gene: TRBV5-1
J gene: TRBJ2-5
D gene: TRBD1
clone size: NA
CDR3 protein: CASSRDRVQETQYF

V gene: TRBV27
J gene: TRBJ1-2
D gene: NA
clone size: NA
CDR3 protein: CASSGPNYGYTF

V gene: TRBV6-5
J gene: TRBJ2-7
D gene: NA
clone size: NA
CDR3 protein: CASSYYGPDEQYF

V gene: TRBV27
J gene: TRBJ1-1
D gene: TRBD1
clone size: NA
CDR3 protein: CASSPGTGGTEAFF

V gene: TRBV7-2
J gene: TRBJ1-2
D gene: TRBD1
clone size: NA
CDR3 protein: CASSTRDRGARYGYTF

V gene: TRBV12-3/TRBV12-4
J gene: TRBJ2-3
D gene: NA
clone size: NA
CDR3 protein: CASSSGDTQYF

V gene: TRBV2
J gene: TRBJ2-5
D gene: TRBD1
clone size: few
CDR3 protein: CASSNTGTEETQYF

V gene: TRBV30
J gene: TRBJ2-7
D gene: NA
clone size: few
CDR3 protein: CACQRGTGSRGYEQYF

V gene: TRBV3-1/TRBV3-2
J gene: TRBJ2-3
D gene: TRBD1
clone size: NA
CDR3 protein: CASSRGQDTQYF

V gene: TRBV7-8
J gene: TRBJ2-7
D gene: NA
clone size: NA
CDR3 protein: CASSLGQNYEQYF

V gene: TRBV3-1/TRBV3-2
J gene: TRBJ1-4
D gene: NA
clone size: NA
CDR3 protein: CASSQEWSEKLFF

V gene: TRBV30
J gene: TRBJ2-7
D gene: NA
clone size: NA
CDR3 protein: CAWRDIGPEQYF

V gene: TRBV29-1
J gene: TRBJ2-7
D gene: NA
clone size: NA
CDR3 protein: CSVETSLSSYEQYF

V gene: TRBV14
J gene: TRBJ2-5
D gene: TRBD2
clone size: NA
CDR3 protein: CASSQARTSGAGETQYF

V gene: TRBV5-6
J gene: TRBJ1-5
D gene: NA
clone size: NA
CDR3 protein: CASTVAGNRAPQHF

V gene: TRBV7-9
J gene: TRBJ2-5
D gene: NA
clone size: NA
CDR3 protein: CASFQAPYQETQYF

V gene: TRBV7-9
J gene: TRBJ2-1
D gene: NA
clone size: once
CDR3 protein: CASGTEAIIANEQFF